This T cell receptor (beta chain) was recovered during a study of cytomegalovirus exposure and HLA in healthy donors. Study findings and constraints: Some TCR beta chains (more than 150 of them) were listed as cytomegalovirus-associated. TCR beta V- and J-gene trimming was later associated with a missense DCLRE1C variant.

As to this clone: Its target is unknown.

PCR involved 60 Vbeta and 13 Jbeta primers. Only in-frame clones appear in the TCRdb table, and some are missing; sequencing was by immunoSEQ multiplex PCR. The profile shows fewer than 150,000 clones, 15% of them singletons. Germline lookup yields CDR1 WNHNN and CDR2 SYGVQD (reference sequence). The CDR3 covers 13 residues. The V and J ends lost 7 bases and 6 bases respectively, with 15 bases between them. The genes are TRBV10-1 and TRBJ1-1, with D uncertain. The sequence derives from a woman aged 18-29 years in good health and CMV-seronegative. The sequencing sample was made of PBMCs. CDR3 loop: CASTSRSPPEAFF. Here the CDR3 DNA reads TGCGCCAGCACGTCCCGGAGTCCGCCTGAAGCTTTCTTT.